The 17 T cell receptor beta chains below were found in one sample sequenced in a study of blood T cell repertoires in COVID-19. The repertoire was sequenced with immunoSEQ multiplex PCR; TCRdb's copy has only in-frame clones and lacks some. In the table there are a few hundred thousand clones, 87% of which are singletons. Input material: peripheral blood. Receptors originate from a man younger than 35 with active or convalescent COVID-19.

CDR3 residues: CATSDSGEYEQYF. CDR3 nucleotide sequence: TGTGCCACCAGTGATTCAGGGGAGTACGAGCAGTACTTC. The chain combines TRBV24-1 with TRBJ2-7; maybe TRBD1 (6 bases). From germline, CDR1 is KGHDR and CDR2 SFDVKD. This CDR3 is built from 13 residues. V lost 2 bases, J lost 4 bases, and 8 bases lay in between.

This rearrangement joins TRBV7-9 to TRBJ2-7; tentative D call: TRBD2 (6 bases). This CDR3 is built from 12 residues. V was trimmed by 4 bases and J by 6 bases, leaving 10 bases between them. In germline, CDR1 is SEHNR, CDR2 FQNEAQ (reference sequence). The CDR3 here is CASSSGGSEQYF. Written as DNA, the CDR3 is TGTGCCAGCAGCTCCGGGGGTTCCGAGCAGTACTTC.

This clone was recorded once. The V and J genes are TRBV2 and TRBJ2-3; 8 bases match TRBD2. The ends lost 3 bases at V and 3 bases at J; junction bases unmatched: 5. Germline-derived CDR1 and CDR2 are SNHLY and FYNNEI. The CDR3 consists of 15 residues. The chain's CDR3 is CASSDRGRQTDTQYF. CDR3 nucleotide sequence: TGTGCCAGCAGTGACCGCGGGAGGCAAACAGATACGCAGTATTTT.

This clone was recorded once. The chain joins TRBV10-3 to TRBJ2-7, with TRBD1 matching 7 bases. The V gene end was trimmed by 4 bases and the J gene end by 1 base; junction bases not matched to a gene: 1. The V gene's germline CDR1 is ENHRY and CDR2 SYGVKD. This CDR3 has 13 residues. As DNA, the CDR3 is TGTGCCATCAGTGGACAGGGATCCTACGAGCAGTACTTC. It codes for CAISGQGSYEQYF.

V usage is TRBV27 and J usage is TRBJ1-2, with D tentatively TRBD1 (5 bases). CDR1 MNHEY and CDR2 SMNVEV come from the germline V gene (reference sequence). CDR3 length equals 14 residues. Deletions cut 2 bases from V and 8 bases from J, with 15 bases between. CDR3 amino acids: CASSLGGTPGGYTF. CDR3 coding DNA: TGTGCCAGCAGTTTAGGCGGGACCCCGGGAGGCTACACCTTC.

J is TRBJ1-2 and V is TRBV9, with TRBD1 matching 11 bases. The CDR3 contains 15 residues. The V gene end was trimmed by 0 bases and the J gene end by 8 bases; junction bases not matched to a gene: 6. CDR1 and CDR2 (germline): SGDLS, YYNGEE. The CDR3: CASSVGTGGLEGYTF. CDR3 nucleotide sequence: TGTGCCAGCAGCGTAGGGACAGGGGGCTTAGAGGGCTACACCTTC.

DNA of the CDR3: TGTGCCAGCGGGGACTTTGGGGAGACCCAGTACTTC. Its protein is CASGDFGETQYF. V usage is TRBV18 and J usage is TRBJ2-5; D possibly corresponds to TRBD2 (6 bases). V lost 8 bases to trimming and J lost 5 bases, with 12 bases between them. CDR1 KGHSH and CDR2 LQKENI come from the germline V gene. This CDR3 is built from 12 residues.

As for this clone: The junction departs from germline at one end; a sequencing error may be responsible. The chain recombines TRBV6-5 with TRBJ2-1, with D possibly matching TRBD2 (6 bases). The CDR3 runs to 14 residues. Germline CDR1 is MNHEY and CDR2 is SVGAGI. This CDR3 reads CASTSGLSYNGQFF. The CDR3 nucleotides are TGTGCCAGCACCTCGGGACTTTCCTACAATGGGCAGTTCTTC.

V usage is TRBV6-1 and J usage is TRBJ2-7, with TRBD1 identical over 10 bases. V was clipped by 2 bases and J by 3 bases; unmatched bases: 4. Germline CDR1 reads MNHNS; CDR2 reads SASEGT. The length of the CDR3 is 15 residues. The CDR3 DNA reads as TGTGCCAGCAGTGAACGGGACAGGGGTTTCTACGAGCAGTACTTC. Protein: CASSERDRGFYEQYF.

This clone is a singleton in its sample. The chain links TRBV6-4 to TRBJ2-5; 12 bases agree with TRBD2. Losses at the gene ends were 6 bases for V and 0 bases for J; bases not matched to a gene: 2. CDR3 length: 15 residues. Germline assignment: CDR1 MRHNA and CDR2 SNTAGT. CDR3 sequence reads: CASRRTSGNQETQYF. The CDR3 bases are TGTGCCAGCAGAAGGACTAGCGGGAACCAAGAGACCCAGTACTTC.

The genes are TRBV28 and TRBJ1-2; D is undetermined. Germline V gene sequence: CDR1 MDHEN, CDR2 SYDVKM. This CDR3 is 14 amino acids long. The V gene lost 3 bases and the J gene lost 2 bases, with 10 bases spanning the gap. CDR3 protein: CASSFRDFNYGYTF. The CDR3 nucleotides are TGTGCCAGCAGTTTTCGCGACTTCAACTATGGCTACACCTTC.

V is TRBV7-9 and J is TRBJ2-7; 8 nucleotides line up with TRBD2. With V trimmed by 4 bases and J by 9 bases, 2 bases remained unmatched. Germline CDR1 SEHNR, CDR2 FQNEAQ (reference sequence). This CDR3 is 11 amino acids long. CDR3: CASSSGTRQYF. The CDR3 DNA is TGTGCCAGCAGCTCCGGGACTAGGCAGTACTTC.

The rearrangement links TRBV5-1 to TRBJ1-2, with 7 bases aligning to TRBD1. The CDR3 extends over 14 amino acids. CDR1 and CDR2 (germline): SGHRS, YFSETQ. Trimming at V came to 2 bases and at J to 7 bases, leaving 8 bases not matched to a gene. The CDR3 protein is CASSLPGTAIGYTF. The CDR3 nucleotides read TGCGCCAGCAGCTTACCCGGGACAGCTATTGGCTACACCTTC.

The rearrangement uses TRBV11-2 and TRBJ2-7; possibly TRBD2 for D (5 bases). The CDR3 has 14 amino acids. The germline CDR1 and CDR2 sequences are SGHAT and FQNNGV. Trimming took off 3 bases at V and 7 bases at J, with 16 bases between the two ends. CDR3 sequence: CASSFKRERREQYF. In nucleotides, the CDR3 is TGTGCCAGCAGCTTCAAGAGGGAACGGCGAGAGCAGTACTTC.

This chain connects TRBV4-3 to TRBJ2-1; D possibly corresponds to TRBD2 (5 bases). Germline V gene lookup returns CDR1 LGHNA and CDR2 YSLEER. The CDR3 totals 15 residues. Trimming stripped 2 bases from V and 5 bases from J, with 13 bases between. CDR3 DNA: TGCGCCAGCAGCCAATGGAGCGGTTCCCACAATGAGCAGTTCTTC. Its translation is CASSQWSGSHNEQFF.

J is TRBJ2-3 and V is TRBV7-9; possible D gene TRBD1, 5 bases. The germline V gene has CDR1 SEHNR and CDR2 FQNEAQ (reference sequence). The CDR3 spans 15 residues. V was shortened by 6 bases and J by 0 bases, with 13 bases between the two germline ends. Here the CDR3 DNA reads TGTGCCAGCAGGCAGACAGACACTAGCACAGATACGCAGTATTTT. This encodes CASRQTDTSTDTQYF.

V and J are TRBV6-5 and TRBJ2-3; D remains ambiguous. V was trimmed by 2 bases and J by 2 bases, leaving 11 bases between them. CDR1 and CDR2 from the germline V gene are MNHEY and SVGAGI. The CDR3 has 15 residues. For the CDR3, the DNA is TGTGCCAGCAGTTACCTAGGAACCCCCACAGATACGCAGTATTTT. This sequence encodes CASSYLGTPTDTQYF.